This T cell receptor (beta chain) was observed in a study of blood T cell repertoires in COVID-19. Study overall: Italy, Spain and the United States were the sources of the convalescent and acute COVID-19 samples.

Germline V gene lookup returns CDR1 SGHNT and CDR2 YYREEE (reference sequence). The V end was cut by 2 bases, the J end by 2 bases, with 16 bases between. The CDR3 covers 16 residues. Data came from immunoSEQ multiplex PCR; TCRdb stores just in-frame clones and leaves some out. The sample includes 100,000 to 110,000 clones, about 80% of them seen just once. This chain connects TRBV5-4 to TRBJ1-1; maybe TRBD1 (6 bases). This clonotype originated in an older woman with acute or convalescent COVID-19. Sequencing was done on a sample of peripheral blood. CDR3 nucleotides: TGTGCCAGCAGCTTAGGGGGGGTAGGGGTAAACACTGAAGCTTTCTTT. This encodes CASSLGGVGVNTEAFF.